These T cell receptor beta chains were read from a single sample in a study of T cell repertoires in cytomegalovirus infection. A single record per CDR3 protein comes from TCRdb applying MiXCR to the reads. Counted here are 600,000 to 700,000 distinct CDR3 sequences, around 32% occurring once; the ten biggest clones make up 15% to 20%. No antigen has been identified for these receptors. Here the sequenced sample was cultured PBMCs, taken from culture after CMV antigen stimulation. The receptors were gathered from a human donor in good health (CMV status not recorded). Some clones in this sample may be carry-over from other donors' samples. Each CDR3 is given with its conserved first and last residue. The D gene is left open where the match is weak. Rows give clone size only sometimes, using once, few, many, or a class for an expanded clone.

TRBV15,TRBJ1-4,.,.,TGTGCCACCAGCAGGGCGGGCCGGAGTTTGGCAACTAATGAAAAACTGTTTTTT,CATSRAGRSLATNEKLFF
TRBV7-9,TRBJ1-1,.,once,TGTGCCAGCAGCTTAGCTGGCGAACTGAACACTGAAGCTTTCTTT,CASSLAGELNTEAFF
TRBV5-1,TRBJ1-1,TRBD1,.,TGCGCCAGCAGCGAGGGACAGGGAGAGCTCGCTTTCTTT,CASSEGQGELAFF
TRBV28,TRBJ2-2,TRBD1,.,TGTGCCAGCAGTTTTCCTGGGACAGGAAACACCGGGGAGCTGTTTTTT,CASSFPGTGNTGELFF
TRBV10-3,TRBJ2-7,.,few,TGTGCCATCAGTGCCCGGCCCAGGTCTGAGGAGCAGTACTTC,CAISARPRSEEQYF
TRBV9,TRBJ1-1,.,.,TGTGCCAGCAGCCGTTCTTTTGACAGCCGGAACACTGAAGCTTTCTTT,CASSRSFDSRNTEAFF
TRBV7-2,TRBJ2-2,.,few,TGTGCCAGCAGCTTAGCCAGGGTGGTCACCGGGGAGCTGTTTTTT,CASSLARVVTGELFF
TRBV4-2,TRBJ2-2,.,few,TGTGCCAGCAGCCAAGCCCAGGGCACCGGGGAGCTGTTTTTT,CASSQAQGTGELFF
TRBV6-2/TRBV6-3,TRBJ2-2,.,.,TGTGCCAGCAGGGCCTATCGGACCGGGGAGCTGTTTTTT,CASRAYRTGELFF
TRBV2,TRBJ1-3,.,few,TGTGCCAGCAGCCCCGCCAGGACGTGGGGAAACACCATATATTTT,CASSPARTWGNTIYF
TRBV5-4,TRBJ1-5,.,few,TGTGCCAGCAGCCCGTGGGGACGGTGGGCGAATCAGCCCCAGCATTTT,CASSPWGRWANQPQHF